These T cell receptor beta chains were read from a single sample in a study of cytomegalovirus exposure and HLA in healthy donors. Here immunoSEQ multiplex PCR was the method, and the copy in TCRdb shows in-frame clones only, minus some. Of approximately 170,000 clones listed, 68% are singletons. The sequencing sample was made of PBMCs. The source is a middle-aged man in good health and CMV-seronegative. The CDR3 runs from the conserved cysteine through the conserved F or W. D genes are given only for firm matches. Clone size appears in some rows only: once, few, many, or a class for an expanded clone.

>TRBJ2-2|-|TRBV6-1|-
CAGRGGRLNTGELFF
TGTGCTGGGAGGGGGGGGCGTTTGAACACCGGGGAGCTGTTTTTT
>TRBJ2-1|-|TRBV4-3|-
CASSQDVQGPRNEQFF
TGCGCCAGCAGCCAGGACGTACAGGGACCCCGCAATGAGCAGTTCTTC
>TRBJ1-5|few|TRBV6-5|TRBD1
CASRPTGVSNQPQHF
TGTGCCAGCCGTCCAACAGGGGTGAGCAATCAGCCCCAGCATTTT
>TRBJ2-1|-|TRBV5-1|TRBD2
CASSPLAGGSIWFF
TGCGCCAGCAGTCCACTAGCGGGGGGTTCAATTTGGTTCTTC
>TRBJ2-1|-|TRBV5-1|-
CASSLAGSEQFF
TGCGCCAGCAGCTTGGCCGGGAGTGAGCAGTTCTTC
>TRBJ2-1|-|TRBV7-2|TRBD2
CASSLGLAGYNEQFF
TGTGCCAGCAGCTTAGGACTAGCGGGGTACAATGAGCAGTTCTTC
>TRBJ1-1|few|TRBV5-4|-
CASSLSSRGRSEAFF
TGTGCCAGCAGCTTATCCTCCAGGGGTAGGAGTGAAGCTTTCTTT
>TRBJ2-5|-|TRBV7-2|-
CASSTPRGTQYF
TGTGCCAGCAGCACACCTAGGGGGACCCAGTACTTC
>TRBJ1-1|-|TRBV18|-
CASSPTQGQDEAFF
TGTGCCAGTTCACCAACCCAGGGGCAGGACGAAGCTTTCTTT
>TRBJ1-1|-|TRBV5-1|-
CASSPREADTEAFF
TGCGCCAGCAGCCCCAGGGAGGCAGACACTGAAGCTTTCTTT
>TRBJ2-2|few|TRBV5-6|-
CASSLELNTGELFF
TGTGCCAGCAGCTTGGAACTTAACACCGGGGAGCTGTTTTTT
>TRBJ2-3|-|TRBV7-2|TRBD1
CASSLDRGRTDTQYF
TGTGCCAGCAGCCTAGACAGGGGGCGCACAGATACGCAGTATTTT
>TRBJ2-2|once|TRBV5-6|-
CASSLTGGLFF
TGTGCCAGCAGCCTCACCGGGGGGCTGTTTTTT
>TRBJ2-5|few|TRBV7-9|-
CASSLVPVETQYF
TGTGCCAGCAGCTTAGTCCCCGTAGAGACCCAGTACTTC
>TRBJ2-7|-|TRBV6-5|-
CASSYSAQASREQYF
TGTGCCAGCAGTTACTCGGCGCAGGCATCCCGCGAGCAGTACTTC
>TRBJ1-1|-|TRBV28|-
CASSLLPGGTEAFF
TGTGCCAGCAGTCTCCTCCCCGGGGGAACTGAAGCTTTCTTT
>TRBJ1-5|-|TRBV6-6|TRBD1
CASSAPTGINQPQHF
TGTGCCAGCAGTGCACCGACAGGGATCAATCAGCCCCAGCATTTT
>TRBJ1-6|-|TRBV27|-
CASSMKASNSPLHF
TGTGCCAGCAGTATGAAAGCAAGTAATTCACCCCTCCACTTT
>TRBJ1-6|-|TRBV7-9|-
CASSLSNSPLHF
TGTGCCAGCAGCCTCAGTAATTCACCCCTCCACTTT
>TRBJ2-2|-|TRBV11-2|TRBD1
CASSLRRVTGLGTGELFF
TGTGCCAGCAGCTTGAGAAGGGTGACAGGGCTGGGGACCGGGGAGCTGTTTTTT
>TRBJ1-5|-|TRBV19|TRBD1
CASSDRAGQPQHF
TGTGCCAGTAGCGACAGGGCGGGTCAGCCCCAGCATTTT
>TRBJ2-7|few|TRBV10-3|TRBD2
CAISNRLAGGSSYEQYF
TGTGCCATCAGTAATCGACTAGCGGGGGGAAGCTCCTACGAGCAGTACTTC
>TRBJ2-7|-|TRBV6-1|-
CASSVQASFSYEQYF
TGTGCCAGCAGTGTACAGGCGTCGTTCTCCTACGAGCAGTACTTC
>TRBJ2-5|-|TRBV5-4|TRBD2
CASSLALAGGPLGETQYF
TGTGCCAGCAGCTTGGCCCTGGCGGGGGGGCCTCTTGGGGAGACCCAGTACTTC
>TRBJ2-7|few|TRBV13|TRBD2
CASSLGAGRDEQYF
TGTGCCAGCAGCTTAGGGGCAGGGAGGGACGAGCAGTACTTC
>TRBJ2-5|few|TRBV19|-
CASSSPTGQETQYF
TGTGCCAGTAGTTCGCCGACAGGACAAGAGACCCAGTACTTC
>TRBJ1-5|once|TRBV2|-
CASSEQVIGNQPQHF
TGTGCCAGCAGTGAACAGGTTATCGGCAATCAGCCCCAGCATTTT
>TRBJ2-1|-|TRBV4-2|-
CASSPGVNRVNEQFF
TGTGCCAGCAGCCCCGGGGTAAACAGGGTTAATGAGCAGTTCTTC
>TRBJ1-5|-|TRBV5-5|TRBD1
CASSLVTGGNQPQHF
TGTGCCAGCAGCTTGGTAACAGGGGGCAATCAGCCCCAGCATTTT
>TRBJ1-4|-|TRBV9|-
CASSGGGATNEKLFF
TGTGCCAGCAGCGGGGGGGGAGCAACTAATGAAAAACTGTTTTTT
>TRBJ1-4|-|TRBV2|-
CASSEASEKLFF
TGTGCCAGCAGTGAAGCTAGTGAAAAACTGTTTTTT
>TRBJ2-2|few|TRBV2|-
CASSELASTGELFF
TGTGCCAGCAGTGAACTAGCGAGCACCGGGGAGCTGTTTTTT
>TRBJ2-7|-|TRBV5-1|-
CASSLSDREDEQYF
TGCGCCAGCAGCTTGAGCGACAGGGAGGACGAGCAGTACTTC
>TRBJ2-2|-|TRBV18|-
CASSPFKGGDTGELFF
TGTGCCAGCTCACCGTTTAAGGGCGGGGACACCGGGGAGCTGTTTTTT
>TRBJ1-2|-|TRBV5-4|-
CASRGHTRSYGYTF
TGTGCCAGCAGGGGACACACAAGGAGTTATGGCTACACCTTC
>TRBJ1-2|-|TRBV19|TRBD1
CASSTFRGVYGYTF
TGTGCCAGTAGTACCTTCAGGGGGGTATATGGCTACACCTTC
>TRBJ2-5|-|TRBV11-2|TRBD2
CASSLEDSGGAEETQYF
TGTGCCAGCAGCTTAGAGGATAGCGGGGGGGCCGAGGAGACCCAGTACTTC
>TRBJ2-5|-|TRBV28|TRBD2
CASRLTSGGAGETQYF
TGTGCCAGCAGACTGACTAGCGGGGGGGCCGGGGAGACCCAGTACTTC
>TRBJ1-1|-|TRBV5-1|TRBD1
CASSSPQQGAPEAFF
TGCGCCAGCAGCTCCCCCCAACAGGGGGCCCCTGAAGCTTTCTTT
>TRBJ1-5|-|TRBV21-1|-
CASSKGTVHSNQPQHF
TGTGCCAGCAGCAAAGGGACAGTCCACAGCAATCAGCCCCAGCATTTT
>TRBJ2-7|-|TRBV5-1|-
CASSLDVGGVRYEQYF
TGCGCCAGCAGCTTGGACGTAGGCGGGGTCAGGTACGAGCAGTACTTC
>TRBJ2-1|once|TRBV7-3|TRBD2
CASSITGLMNEQFF
TGTGCCAGCAGCATCACGGGACTAATGAATGAGCAGTTCTTC
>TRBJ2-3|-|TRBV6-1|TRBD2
CASSVHSGAYTDTQYF
TGTGCCAGCAGTGTTCATAGCGGGGCTTACACAGATACGCAGTATTTT
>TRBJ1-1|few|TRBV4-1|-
CASSQEANTEAFF
TGCGCCAGCAGCCAAGAGGCGAACACTGAAGCTTTCTTT
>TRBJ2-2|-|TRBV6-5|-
CASSYRQGGRTGELFF
TGTGCCAGCAGTTACAGGCAGGGGGGCCGGACCGGGGAGCTGTTTTTT
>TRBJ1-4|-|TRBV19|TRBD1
CASAYRGTNEKLFF
TGTGCCAGTGCCTACAGGGGGACTAATGAAAAACTGTTTTTT
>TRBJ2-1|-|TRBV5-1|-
CASSLTPTGSSYNEQFF
TGCGCCAGCAGCTTGACCCCAACAGGGAGCTCCTACAATGAGCAGTTCTTC
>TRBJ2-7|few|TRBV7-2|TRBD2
CASSLGILAVSYEQYF
TGTGCCAGCAGCTTAGGAATACTAGCGGTCTCCTACGAGCAGTACTTC
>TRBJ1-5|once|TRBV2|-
CASKGGREVEPQHF
TGTGCCAGCAAGGGAGGCAGGGAGGTCGAGCCCCAGCATTTT
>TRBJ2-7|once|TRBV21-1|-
CASSKVLAGGQRSSYEQYF
TGTGCCAGCAGCAAAGTACTAGCGGGGGGTCAACGGAGCTCCTACGAGCAGTACTTC
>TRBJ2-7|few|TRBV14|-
CASSQDLLTYEQYF
TGTGCCAGCAGCCAAGATCTCCTAACCTACGAGCAGTACTTC
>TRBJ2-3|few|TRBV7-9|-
CASTLIGGRTDTQYF
TGTGCCAGCACCCTAATCGGGGGGCGCACAGATACGCAGTATTTT
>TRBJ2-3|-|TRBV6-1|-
CASSEQGTDTQYF
TGTGCCAGCAGTGAACAGGGCACAGATACGCAGTATTTT
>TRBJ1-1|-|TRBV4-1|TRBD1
CASSLRDRDEAFF
TGCGCCAGCAGCCTCCGGGACAGAGACGAAGCTTTCTTT
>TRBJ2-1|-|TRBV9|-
CASSARLGGPNSYNEQFF
TGTGCCAGCAGCGCCCGTCTCGGGGGACCGAACTCCTACAATGAGCAGTTCTTC
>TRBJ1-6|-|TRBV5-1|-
CASSPILGGGSPLHF
TGCGCCAGCAGCCCTATTTTGGGGGGTGGTTCACCCCTCCACTTT